The 27 T cell receptor beta chains presented below share a single source sample, sequenced in a study of blood T cell repertoires in COVID-19. Repertoires were generated with immunoSEQ multiplex PCR, while TCRdb's copy carries only in-frame clones and drops some. Altogether under 250,000 clones are present, about nine tenths being singletons, with the ten largest covering about 6.7%. The sample consisted of peripheral blood. The receptors were sampled from a woman aged 30 to 39 with COVID-19, enrolled during active disease.

V is TRBV6-5 and J is TRBJ1-1; TRBD1 matches at 8 bases. Trimming cost V 5 bases and J 1 base; bases outside gene matches: 6. The CDR3 has 15 residues. Germline V gene data show CDR1 as MNHEY and CDR2 as SVGAGI. The CDR3 loop reads CASSINGQGNTEAFF. The CDR3 DNA reads TGTGCCAGCAGTATTAACGGACAGGGGAACACTGAAGCTTTCTTT.

J is TRBJ1-4 and V is TRBV2; D is uncertain. Trimming took 3 bases from V and 0 from J, leaving 8 bases between them. CDR1 SNHLY and CDR2 FYNNEI come from the germline V gene. This CDR3 is built from 15 residues. The CDR3, as DNA: TGTGCCAGCAGTGATGGAGCGTCAACTAATGAAAAACTGTTTTTT. Translating it yields CASSDGASTNEKLFF.

This clone was found a few times. V is TRBV6-5 and J is TRBJ1-2; D may be TRBD1 (6 bases). The germline V gene encodes CDR1 MNHEY and CDR2 SVGAGI. The CDR3 loop spans 15 amino acids. V was pared by 7 bases and J by 5 bases, with 20 bases between. CDR3 loop: CASKPGTSRVYGYTF. DNA for the CDR3: TGTGCCAGCAAGCCCGGGACATCAAGGGTTTATGGCTACACCTTC.

This chain uses TRBV6-5 with TRBJ2-1, with D unclear. Germline V lookup: CDR1 MNHEY, CDR2 SVGAGI. Trimming removed 0 bases at V and 4 bases at J, with 4 bases between. The CDR3 is 13 amino acids. CDR3 in amino acids: CASSYSRYNEQFF. The CDR3 DNA follows: TGTGCCAGCAGTTACTCTCGGTACAATGAGCAGTTCTTC.

The rearrangement joins TRBV7-8 to TRBJ1-5; possible D gene TRBD1, 5 bases. Germline loops: CDR1 SGHVS, CDR2 FQNEAQ. The CDR3 extends over 15 amino acids. The germline V and J ends were trimmed by 5 bases and 5 bases, with 16 bases remaining between them. CDR3 region: CASSALVGGYQPQHF. CDR3 DNA: TGTGCCAGCAGCGCCTTGGTTGGGGGGTATCAGCCCCAGCATTTT. The whole variable domain, filled in from reference TRBV7-8 and TRBJ1-5, reads GAGVSQSPRYKVAKRGQDVALRCDPISGHVSLFWYQQALGQGPEFLTYFQNEAQLDKSGLPSDRFFAERPEGSVSTLKIQRTQQEDSAVYLCASSALVGGYQPQHFGDGTRLSIL.

V usage is TRBV19 and J usage is TRBJ2-1; perhaps TRBD2 as D (7 bases). The CDR3 is 15 residues long. CDR1 is LNHDA and CDR2 is SQIVND in the germline V gene (reference sequence). V was shortened by 4 bases and J by 4 bases, with 14 bases between the two germline ends. The CDR3 protein is CASSNGGAPYNEQFF. The CDR3 nucleotides read TGTGCCAGTAGTAATGGGGGGGCCCCTTACAATGAGCAGTTCTTC.

The chain combines TRBV7-2 with TRBJ2-3; D is possibly TRBD1 (5 bases). This CDR3 comprises 13 residues. Germline V gene data show CDR1 as SGHTA and CDR2 as FQGNSA. Trimming shortened V by 3 bases and J by 5 bases, and 9 bases separated the two germline ends. The CDR3 DNA follows: TGTGCCAGCAGCTTCATGGACAAAGATACGCAGTATTTT. Translation gives CASSFMDKDTQYF.

A single count supports this clone. The J gene is TRBJ1-5, the V gene TRBV4-1; D not certain. V was trimmed by 2 bases and J by 9 bases, leaving 20 bases between them. Germline V gene sequence: CDR1 MGHRA, CDR2 YSYEKL. CDR3 size: 16 residues. The chain's CDR3 is CASSQPKDFPSGPQHF. Written as DNA, the CDR3 is TGCGCCAGCAGCCAACCGAAAGACTTCCCATCGGGGCCCCAGCATTTT.

V is TRBV28 and J is TRBJ2-7; 8 bases are a match to TRBD1. This CDR3 is 15 amino acids long. Germline V gene sequence: CDR1 MDHEN, CDR2 SYDVKM. The junction had 7 bases not matched to a gene; V was cut back by 5 bases and J by 1 base. Written as DNA, the CDR3 is TGTGCCAGCAGTCGCCCCGGGGACAGGTCCTACGAGCAGTACTTC. This translates into CASSRPGDRSYEQYF.

The rearrangement joins TRBV7-9 to TRBJ1-6; 9 bases line up with TRBD1. After removal of 3 bases from V and 10 bases from J, the junction contained 7 bases not matched to a gene. This CDR3 has 15 amino acids. CDR1 and CDR2 from the germline V gene are SEHNR and FQNEAQ (reference sequence). CDR3 DNA: TGTGCCAGCAGCTTCAGGACAGGGGATTTCTCACCCCTCCACTTT. As protein: CASSFRTGDFSPLHF. Using reference TRBV7-9 and TRBJ1-6 for the parts outside the CDR3, the full variable domain is DTGVSQNPRHKITKRGQNVTFRCDPISEHNRLYWYRQTLGQGPEFLTYFQNEAQLEKSRLLSDRFSAERPKGSFSTLEIQRTEQGDSAMYLCASSFRTGDFSPLHFGNGTRLTVT.

This chain uses TRBV7-9 with TRBJ1-1; 7 nucleotides align to TRBD1. Germline CDR1 reads SEHNR; CDR2 reads FQNEAQ (reference sequence). The ends lost 6 bases at V and 0 bases at J; junction bases unmatched: 10. This CDR3 is 16 amino acids long. The CDR3 coding sequence is TGTGCCAGCAGGCTTTATCCCGGGACAGTGAACACTGAAGCTTTCTTT. Its protein is CASRLYPGTVNTEAFF.

V usage is TRBV24-1 and J usage is TRBJ1-2; D is uncertain. Germline CDR1 and CDR2: KGHDR and SFDVKD. Trimming removed 3 bases at V and 8 bases at J, with 15 bases between. The CDR3 length is 14 residues. The CDR3 DNA follows: TGTGCCACCAGTGATCCTTCGAGGGTCGACGGCTACACCTTC. Protein product: CATSDPSRVDGYTF.

The chain carries TRBV3-1 (or the pseudogene TRBV3-2) and TRBJ1-2, with TRBD1 identical over 7 bases. The CDR3 consists of 14 residues. The V and J ends lost 2 bases and 1 base, in that order; junction bases with no gene match: 1. Looked up from germline, CDR1 is LGHDT and CDR2 is YNNKEL (reference sequence). The CDR3: CASSQRQGNYGYTF. The CDR3 DNA reads as TGTGCCAGCAGCCAAAGACAGGGTAACTATGGCTACACCTTC.

The rearrangement joins TRBV30 to TRBJ2-1; D possibly corresponds to TRBD1 (5 bases). The V gene's germline CDR1 is GTSNPN and CDR2 SVGIG (reference sequence). This CDR3 is 14 amino acids long. Trimming cost V 0 bases and J 6 bases, with 12 bases left between them. CDR3 sequence reads: CAWSVLRVFNEQFF. CDR3 bases: TGTGCCTGGAGTGTACTCAGGGTTTTCAATGAGCAGTTCTTC.

V and J are TRBV27 and TRBJ2-3; possible D gene TRBD1, 5 bases. Trimming shortened V by 4 bases and J by 2 bases, and 7 bases separated the two germline ends. This CDR3 comprises 13 residues. Germline V gene data show CDR1 as MNHEY and CDR2 as SMNVEV (reference sequence). The CDR3 sequence is CASSWGITDTQYF. The CDR3 DNA reads as TGTGCCAGCAGTTGGGGCATCACAGATACGCAGTATTTT.

The V call is TRBV10-3, the J call TRBJ2-5, with D possibly matching TRBD2 (6 bases). This CDR3 has 13 residues. Germline CDR1 ENHRY, CDR2 SYGVKD. Trimming left V 8 bases short and J 0 bases short, with 10 bases between. CDR3 in amino acids: CAISGVYQETQYF. CDR3 sequence (DNA): TGTGCCATCTCGGGGGTATACCAAGAGACCCAGTACTTC.

Notes on this clone: This sample includes further DNA sequences coding for the same CDR3. The chain employs TRBV7-9 and TRBJ1-1, with D maybe TRBD1 (5 bases). The CDR3 is 14 amino acids. Germline CDR1 reads SEHNR; CDR2 reads FQNEAQ (reference sequence). V shed 6 bases and J shed 3 bases, with 14 bases lying between them. This chain's CDR3 is CASSRTGGDTEAFF. The CDR3 DNA reads as TGTGCCAGCAGTCGAACCGGGGGTGACACTGAAGCTTTCTTT.

The J gene is TRBJ2-1, the V gene TRBV6-1, with 9 bases that match TRBD1. Looked up from germline, CDR1 is MNHNS and CDR2 is SASEGT. The V gene end was trimmed by 1 base and the J gene end by 8 bases; junction bases not matched to a gene: 6. The CDR3 totals 15 residues. CDR3 nucleotide sequence: TGTGCCAGCAGTGAAGGGGGGCGGACAGGGGATGAGCAGTTCTTC. Amino acids: CASSEGGRTGDEQFF.

The CDR3 DNA reads TGCGCCAGCAGCCAAGCTCAGGTGGTAGGGAGGTACGTC. Its translation: CASSQAQVVGRYV. V usage is TRBV4-3 and J usage is TRBJ2-7, with a tentative D call TRBD2 (5 bases). V shed 1 base and J shed 12 bases, with 16 bases lying between them. CDR3 length: 13 residues. Germline V CDR1 and CDR2: LGHNA, YSLEER.

V usage is TRBV7-9 and J usage is TRBJ1-4, with D possibly being TRBD1 (6 bases). Germline V gene sequence: CDR1 SEHNR, CDR2 FQNEAQ (reference sequence). Trimming pared 1 base from V and 7 bases from J, leaving 16 bases between. This CDR3 contains 16 residues. CDR3 in amino acids: CASSLGGGSFAEKLFF. The CDR3 DNA reads as TGTGCCAGCAGCTTAGGTGGGGGCAGCTTTGCTGAAAAACTGTTTTTT.

The rearrangement joins TRBV6-4 to TRBJ1-1, with D maybe TRBD1 (5 bases). V shed 6 bases and J shed 1 base, with 12 bases lying between them. The CDR3 has 14 residues. The germline V gene has CDR1 MRHNA and CDR2 SNTAGT. CDR3 region: CASSAGVWNTEAFF. The CDR3, as DNA: TGTGCCAGCAGCGCGGGGGTTTGGAACACTGAAGCTTTCTTT.

The chain recombines TRBV5-1 with TRBJ2-7; the match to TRBD1 covers 9 bases. The V and J ends lost 4 bases and 6 bases, in that order; junction bases with no gene match: 8. CDR3 length: 14 residues. Germline loops: CDR1 SGHRS, CDR2 YFSETQ. This CDR3 reads CASSTGQGMSEQYV. The CDR3 bases are TGCGCCAGCAGCACCGGACAGGGGATGTCCGAGCAGTACGTC.

This clone was seen a handful of times. V usage is TRBV27 and J usage is TRBJ2-7; no firm D call. V gave up 5 bases and J gave up 0 bases, with 14 bases separating them. This CDR3 contains 15 residues. Germline V gene lookup returns CDR1 MNHEY and CDR2 SMNVEV (reference sequence). CDR3 in amino acids: CASSPYRRSSYEQYF. CDR3 sequence (DNA): TGTGCCAGCAGTCCCTACAGACGTAGCTCCTACGAGCAGTACTTC.

V usage is TRBV11-3 and J usage is TRBJ1-2; 7 nucleotides line up with TRBD1. The CDR3 consists of 14 residues. V lost 4 bases to trimming and J lost 7 bases; unmatched junction nucleotides: 9. CDR1 and CDR2 from the germline V gene are SGHNT and YENEEA. CDR3 sequence: CASSSKTNRGGYTF. The DNA for the CDR3 is TGTGCCAGCAGCTCGAAAACAAACAGGGGTGGCTACACCTTC.

The chain has TRBV7-9 and TRBJ2-5; D perhaps matches TRBD1 (6 bases). Germline V gene lookup returns CDR1 SEHNR and CDR2 FQNEAQ (reference sequence). V dropped 0 bases and J dropped 5 bases, with 13 bases sitting between them. This CDR3 region has 15 residues. The DNA of the CDR3 is TGTGCCAGCAGCTTAGCGACCAGGGGTTGGGAGACCCAGTACTTC. Its translation: CASSLATRGWETQYF.

This chain connects TRBV7-2 to TRBJ1-1; tentatively, D is TRBD1 (5 bases). This CDR3 has 17 amino acids. Germline-derived CDR1 and CDR2 are SGHTA and FQGNSA. Deletions cut 3 bases from V and 1 base from J, with 18 bases between. CDR3 sequence reads: CASSFVRDLLRNTEAFF. CDR3 DNA: TGTGCCAGCAGCTTTGTCAGGGATCTCCTTAGGAACACTGAAGCTTTCTTT.

The genes are TRBV9 and TRBJ2-3; 7 bases are shared with TRBD2. V dropped 0 bases and J dropped 3; count of bases not matched to a gene: 10. This CDR3 is built from 17 residues. Germline CDR1 is SGDLS and CDR2 is YYNGEE. Written as DNA, the CDR3 is TGTGCCAGCAGCGTAGTGGCTAGCGGTTATCGAACAGATACGCAGTATTTT. It specifies CASSVVASGYRTDTQYF.